This is a list of T cell receptor beta chains from one sample in a study of Graves' ophthalmopathy and Graves' hyperthyroidism. TCRdb re-called the multiplex PCR reads through MiXCR, storing one row per CDR3 protein. Here the sample spans about 210,000 distinct CDR3 sequences, 25% to 35% being singletons. Material: peripheral blood. The receptor set was obtained from a man aged 50 to 60 with Graves' ophthalmopathy. The CDR3 runs from the conserved cysteine through the conserved F or W. D genes are given only for firm matches. Size is omitted from some rows. Given values are once, few, many or a class for expanded clones.

D gene	V gene	clone size	J gene	CDR3 DNA	CDR3 protein
NA	TRBV12-3/TRBV12-4	many	TRBJ2-2	TGTGCCAGTCAAATAGGGGGGGCCTGGGGGGAGCTGTTTTTT	CASQIGGAWGELFF
NA	TRBV20-1	many	TRBJ2-5	TGCAGTGCTAGGGGGGTTGGAGAGACCCAGTACTTC	CSARGVGETQYF
NA	TRBV2	many	TRBJ1-5	TGTGCCAGCAGTGCGGGGGTTAATAGCAATCAGCCCCAGCATTTT	CASSAGVNSNQPQHF
NA	TRBV20-1	NA	TRBJ1-2	TGCAGTGCTAGTGGTCAGGCGGATAACTATGGCTACACCTTC	CSASGQADNYGYTF
NA	TRBV29-1	many	TRBJ2-3	TGCAGCGTTGAATCGGTTGTCGGGGGGCAAAGCACAGATACGCAGTATTTT	CSVESVVGGQSTDTQYF
NA	TRBV28	many	TRBJ2-7	TGTGCCAGCAGTCCTCCCCAAACCGAGCAGTACTTC	CASSPPQTEQYF
NA	TRBV5-1	NA	TRBJ1-3	TGCGCCAGCAGCCTAGGGGGGAGCTCTGGAAACACCATATATTTT	CASSLGGSSGNTIYF
NA	TRBV6-9	NA	TRBJ1-5	TGTGCCAGCAGCAAGGGACCGGCTCACAATCAGCCCCAGCATTTT	CASSKGPAHNQPQHF
TRBD2	TRBV7-2	once	TRBJ2-5	TGTGCCAGCAGCATGGGACTAGCGGGACAAGAGACCCAGTACTTC	CASSMGLAGQETQYF
TRBD2	TRBV4-1	many	TRBJ2-7	TGCGCCAGCAGCCAACCTTACCTAGCGGGAGGGCCTAACGAGCAGTACTTC	CASSQPYLAGGPNEQYF
TRBD1	TRBV12-3/TRBV12-4	many	TRBJ1-5	TGTGCCAGCAGTTTATACGGGACAGGGCAGGGGCAGCCCCAGCATTTT	CASSLYGTGQGQPQHF
NA	TRBV15	many	TRBJ1-2	TGTGCCACCAGCAGAGAAAGGGCAGGGGACTATGGCTACACCTTC	CATSRERAGDYGYTF
NA	TRBV29-1	many	TRBJ1-2	TGCAGCGTCCGGGATGTGCGTGGCTACACCTTC	CSVRDVRGYTF
NA	TRBV7-9	many	TRBJ1-5	TGTGCCAGCAGCCGTCCTATAGGGCCCCAGCATTTT	CASSRPIGPQHF
NA	TRBV7-2	NA	TRBJ1-5	TGTGCCAGCAGCTTAGGGCAGTTAGGTACGGGGAGCAATCAGCCCCAGCATTTT	CASSLGQLGTGSNQPQHF
NA	TRBV11-2	few	TRBJ1-3	TGTGCCAGCAGCCTTGTGGGGGGGGGCTCTGGAAACACCATATATTTT	CASSLVGGGSGNTIYF
NA	TRBV6-1	NA	TRBJ2-2	TGTGCCAGCAGTGAAATAGCAACTAGGGGGGAGCTGTTTTTT	CASSEIATRGELFF
NA	TRBV20-1	NA	TRBJ2-5	TGCAGTGCTAGGGACTATCTCCAAGAGACCCAGTACTTC	CSARDYLQETQYF
NA	TRBV12-3/TRBV12-4	many	TRBJ2-5	TGTGCCAGCAGTTTTCAGCGGGAAGAGACCCAGTACTTC	CASSFQREETQYF
TRBD1	TRBV28	NA	TRBJ2-7	TGTGCCAGCCTGACTAGACAGGGGGCGTACGAGCAGTACTTC	CASLTRQGAYEQYF
NA	TRBV7-7	NA	TRBJ2-5	TGTGCTAGCAGCTGGGGGCGAGAGGAGACCCAGTACTTC	CASSWGREETQYF
NA	TRBV27	many	TRBJ2-5	TGTGCCAGCAGTTTATCCGGGGATGGCCCGCAAGAGACCCAGTACTTC	CASSLSGDGPQETQYF
NA	TRBV6-5	NA	TRBJ1-5	TGTGCCAGCAGTTACCAGTCGGGCAATCAGCCCCAGCATTTT	CASSYQSGNQPQHF
NA	TRBV6-5	NA	TRBJ2-7	TGTGCCAGCAGTTACTCGGCTGAATCCTACGAGCAGTACTTC	CASSYSAESYEQYF
NA	TRBV7-9	many	TRBJ1-1	TGTGCCAGCAGCGGGGTCCTACCCGCCGCCACTGAAGCTTTCTTT	CASSGVLPAATEAFF
NA	TRBV29-1	many	TRBJ2-2	TGCAGCGTATGGGGGGCCGGGGAGCTGTTTTTT	CSVWGAGELFF
NA	TRBV11-2	many	TRBJ2-2	TGTGCCAGCAGCTTCCGTCCCAGACGGACCGGGGAGCTGTTTTTT	CASSFRPRRTGELFF
NA	TRBV28	NA	TRBJ1-1	TGTGCCAGCAGTTTATCAGGGGCTGTCACTGAAGCTTTCTTT	CASSLSGAVTEAFF
TRBD2	TRBV10-3	many	TRBJ2-5	TGTGCCATCAGTGTGTCTAGCGGGAGGGAGACCCAGTACTTC	CAISVSSGRETQYF
NA	TRBV27	many	TRBJ1-5	TGTGCCGCAGGTGGGGCTAGGGATCAGCCCCAGCATTTT	CAAGGARDQPQHF
TRBD2	TRBV3-1	NA	TRBJ2-2	TGTGCCAGCAGACCTAGCGGAAACACCGGGGAGCTGTTTTTT	CASRPSGNTGELFF
TRBD1	TRBV5-1	many	TRBJ2-7	TGCGCCAGCAGCTTGAAGGGGGCTGGGAGCGAGCAGTACTTC	CASSLKGAGSEQYF
TRBD1	TRBV6-5	many	TRBJ2-7	TGTGCCAGCAGTTGGGACAGGGGGCTATACGAGCAGTACTTC	CASSWDRGLYEQYF
NA	TRBV12-3/TRBV12-4	many	TRBJ1-5	TGTGCCAGCAGTTTACAAGGAAGGAGCAATCAGCCCCAGCATTTT	CASSLQGRSNQPQHF
NA	TRBV3-1	NA	TRBJ1-1	TGTGCCAGCAGCCCCACAAGCCCGAACACTGAAGCTTTCTTT	CASSPTSPNTEAFF
NA	TRBV19	many	TRBJ1-2	TGTGCCAGTAGTATAGGCGGCCCGCCGGGATCTAACTATGGCTACACCTTC	CASSIGGPPGSNYGYTF
TRBD2	TRBV20-1	many	TRBJ2-4	TGCAGTGCTATCCCCGCTCCACTAGCGGGAGGGCCTGTGGGGTCTCAGTACTTC	CSAIPAPLAGGPVGSQYF
NA	TRBV6-2/TRBV6-3	many	TRBJ1-1	TGTGCCAGCAGTTACCCGACGGACACCGAGAACACTGAAGCTTTCTTT	CASSYPTDTENTEAFF
NA	TRBV6-1	many	TRBJ2-5	TGTGCCAGCAGTGGCGAGGGAGGGGGCGCAGCTCGAAAGACCCAGTACTTC	CASSGEGGGAARKTQYF
NA	TRBV30	NA	TRBJ2-5	TGTGCCTGGAGAGGGGCTGCGACCCAGTACTTC	CAWRGAATQYF
TRBD2	TRBV7-2	many	TRBJ2-2	TGTGCCAGCAGCGCACCGGGACTAGTCTTCACCGGGGAGCTGTTTTTT	CASSAPGLVFTGELFF
NA	TRBV7-2	few	TRBJ2-5	TGTGCCAGCAGGGAGACTCCGCAAGAGACCCAGTACTTC	CASRETPQETQYF
NA	TRBV11-3	many	TRBJ2-7	TGTGCCAGCAGCTTATCAGTCTCCAACGAGCAGTACTTC	CASSLSVSNEQYF
NA	TRBV6-5	many	TRBJ1-1	TGTGCCAGCAGTTACTCGGGGCGGACACTTGAAGCTTTCTTT	CASSYSGRTLEAFF
NA	TRBV6-1	NA	TRBJ1-1	TGTGCCAACTCACCGGGCGTGAACACTGAAGCTTTCTTT	CANSPGVNTEAFF
NA	TRBV6-1	few	TRBJ2-5	TGTGCCAGCAGTGAATTGTCGGCAGGGACCCAGTACTTC	CASSELSAGTQYF
TRBD2	TRBV28	many	TRBJ2-7	TGTGCCAGCAGCTTGATAGCGGGAGGGCACCGGCGCGAGCAGTACTTC	CASSLIAGGHRREQYF
TRBD1	TRBV12-3/TRBV12-4	many	TRBJ2-7	TGTGCCAGCAGTCTGACAGGGGGCCGGGACGAGCAGTACTTC	CASSLTGGRDEQYF
NA	TRBV7-9	NA	TRBJ1-1	TGTGCCAGCAGCCCAATCCTTCTTACAACTGAAGCTTTCTTT	CASSPILLTTEAFF
NA	TRBV29-1	many	TRBJ2-5	TGCAGCGTCTACGATAGGACTGATCAAGAGACCCAGTACTTC	CSVYDRTDQETQYF
TRBD2	TRBV11-2	NA	TRBJ2-1	TGTGCCAGCCAACGACTAGCGGGAGGGCCCAATGAGCAGTTCTTC	CASQRLAGGPNEQFF